These T cell receptor beta chains were read from a single sample in a study of PD-L1 blockade in urothelial cancer. Assay: immunoSEQ multiplex PCR; the TCRdb copy retains only in-frame clones and omits some. This sample carries 20,000 to 30,000 clones, about 86% of them seen once, and the ten largest clones take approximately 30%. Sequenced here: PBMCs, sampled around atezolizumab (anti-PD-L1) treatment. The receptors derive from a man in his fifties or sixties with urothelial cancer. Each CDR3 is given with its conserved first and last residue. The order of the fields is CDR3 DNA, CDR3 protein, J gene, V gene, clone size, D gene. D genes are given only for firm matches. Some rows have no size entry. The others give once, few or many, or a class for an expanded clone.

DNA: TGTGCCAGCAGCCAAGAGGCAGGCCCCCGCGAGCAGTACTTC
CDR3: CASSQEAGPREQYF
J: TRBJ2-7
V: TRBV14
size: NA
D: NA

DNA: TGTGCCAGCCGCACAGGGGGAGCAATCTCTGGGGCCAACGTCCTGACTTTC
CDR3: CASRTGGAISGANVLTF
J: TRBJ2-6
V: TRBV11-2
size: NA
D: TRBD1

DNA: TGTGCCAGCACCTCACAACAGGACACTGGAAACACCATATATTTT
CDR3: CASTSQQDTGNTIYF
J: TRBJ1-3
V: TRBV2
size: NA
D: NA

DNA: TGTGCCAGCAGCTTTGGACTAGAGCAGTTCTTC
CDR3: CASSFGLEQFF
J: TRBJ2-1
V: TRBV7-9
size: NA
D: NA

DNA: TGTGCCAGCAGCCCCCTGACAGGGCTCCCCGGGGAGCTGTTTTTT
CDR3: CASSPLTGLPGELFF
J: TRBJ2-2
V: TRBV5-4
size: NA
D: TRBD1

DNA: TGTGCCAGCAGCCGGACAGGGAATGAAAAACTGTTTTTT
CDR3: CASSRTGNEKLFF
J: TRBJ1-4
V: TRBV2
size: NA
D: TRBD1

DNA: TGTGCCAGACAGGGGCTTTGGGCAGATACGCAGTATTTT
CDR3: CARQGLWADTQYF
J: TRBJ2-3
V: TRBV2
size: NA
D: TRBD1

DNA: TGTGCCAGCAGCCGGACAGGGGCCTACGAGCAGTACTTC
CDR3: CASSRTGAYEQYF
J: TRBJ2-7
V: TRBV7-9
size: many
D: TRBD1

DNA: TGTGCCAGCAGCGCACAGGGGGCGGGTTGGATGAACACTGAAGCTTTCTTT
CDR3: CASSAQGAGWMNTEAFF
J: TRBJ1-1
V: TRBV9
size: NA
D: TRBD1

DNA: TGTGCCAGCAGTGCCTCCCAGGGCAATAATGAAAAACTGTTTTTT
CDR3: CASSASQGNNEKLFF
J: TRBJ1-4
V: TRBV6-1
size: NA
D: NA

DNA: TGCAGCGTTGAACTGGGAGGGATCTATGGCTACACCTTC
CDR3: CSVELGGIYGYTF
J: TRBJ1-2
V: TRBV29-1
size: NA
D: NA

DNA: TGTGCCAGCAGTGAAGGAATCCCGGACAGTTCCTACGAGCAGTACTTC
CDR3: CASSEGIPDSSYEQYF
J: TRBJ2-7
V: TRBV6-1
size: NA
D: NA

DNA: TGCGCCAGCAGCTTGGCCGGGACAGGGGGTTACGAGACCCAGTACTTC
CDR3: CASSLAGTGGYETQYF
J: TRBJ2-5
V: TRBV5-1
size: NA
D: TRBD1

DNA: TGTGCCAGCGGGACAGGGGTCTACACCGGGGAGCTGTTTTTT
CDR3: CASGTGVYTGELFF
J: TRBJ2-2
V: TRBV2
size: NA
D: TRBD1

DNA: TGTGCCAGCAGCGTAGGGGCAGGTTTTAGTGGCTACACCTTC
CDR3: CASSVGAGFSGYTF
J: TRBJ1-2
V: TRBV9
size: NA
D: NA

DNA: TGTGCCTGGAGAGCTGACAGGGGGAGTGACGGCTACACCTTC
CDR3: CAWRADRGSDGYTF
J: TRBJ1-2
V: TRBV30
size: NA
D: TRBD1

DNA: TGTGCCAGCAGCTTAGGCCCGGAGGCCAGTTTGTCATACACAGATACGCAGTATTTT
CDR3: CASSLGPEASLSYTDTQYF
J: TRBJ2-3
V: TRBV11-3
size: NA
D: NA

DNA: TGTGCCAGCAGCTTAGCGGCGGGGGCGAACTACAATGAGCAGTTCTTC
CDR3: CASSLAAGANYNEQFF
J: TRBJ2-1
V: TRBV7-9
size: NA
D: NA

DNA: TGTGCCAGCAGCGTAGAATCAGGGGGCTATGGCTACACCTTC
CDR3: CASSVESGGYGYTF
J: TRBJ1-2
V: TRBV9
size: once
D: TRBD1

DNA: TGCGCCAGCAGCTTGGCCGGCGGGCTGAACTTCAATGAGCAGTTCTTC
CDR3: CASSLAGGLNFNEQFF
J: TRBJ2-1
V: TRBV5-1
size: NA
D: NA

DNA: TGTGCCAGCAGCGTAGGGACAGGGGTTTGGAAACAGACCCAGTACTTC
CDR3: CASSVGTGVWKQTQYF
J: TRBJ2-5
V: TRBV9
size: NA
D: TRBD1

DNA: TGTGCCAGCAGCTTGATAGCGGGGGAGATCTACGAGCAGTACTTC
CDR3: CASSLIAGEIYEQYF
J: TRBJ2-7
V: TRBV5-8
size: NA
D: TRBD2

DNA: TGTGCCAGCAGTTACTCGGGGGGAGGGAGGGAAAAACTGTTTTTT
CDR3: CASSYSGGGREKLFF
J: TRBJ1-4
V: TRBV6-5
size: NA
D: NA

DNA: TGTGCCAGTAGGATTGACAGGTCCCCTACCGGGGAGCTGTTTTTT
CDR3: CASRIDRSPTGELFF
J: TRBJ2-2
V: TRBV19
size: NA
D: NA

DNA: TGCGCCAGCAGCTTGGAGGTGGAGGCCACCACCCTCCACTTT
CDR3: CASSLEVEATTLHF
J: TRBJ1-6
V: TRBV5-1
size: NA
D: NA

DNA: TGCGCCAGCAGCTCTGGACGCGGACAGGGCACGGCCGAGCAGTACTTC
CDR3: CASSSGRGQGTAEQYF
J: TRBJ2-7
V: TRBV5-1
size: NA
D: TRBD1

DNA: TGTGCCAGCAGCTCGCCAAGGACTAGCGGGGGGCCGACAGATACGCAGTATTTT
CDR3: CASSSPRTSGGPTDTQYF
J: TRBJ2-3
V: TRBV11-1
size: once
D: TRBD2

DNA: TGTGCCAGTAGTATAGTGGCGAGCGGACAAGAGACCCAGTACTTC
CDR3: CASSIVASGQETQYF
J: TRBJ2-5
V: TRBV19
size: NA
D: NA

DNA: TGTGCCAGTAGTATCCAGGGGATCGGCAATCAGCCCCAGCATTTT
CDR3: CASSIQGIGNQPQHF
J: TRBJ1-5
V: TRBV19
size: NA
D: NA

DNA: TGTGCCAGCCAAATAGCCACCATAGATACGCAGTATTTT
CDR3: CASQIATIDTQYF
J: TRBJ2-3
V: TRBV7-8
size: NA
D: NA

DNA: TGTGCCTGGAGATCCCGGGGGGGCCCCTACGAGCAGTACTTC
CDR3: CAWRSRGGPYEQYF
J: TRBJ2-7
V: TRBV30
size: NA
D: TRBD2

DNA: TGTGCCAGCTCGCAAGGGAGAACAACTAATGAAAAACTGTTTTTT
CDR3: CASSQGRTTNEKLFF
J: TRBJ1-4
V: TRBV18
size: NA
D: NA

DNA: TGTGCCTGGAACCCAGGACTAGCGGGGTACAATGAGCAGTTCTTC
CDR3: CAWNPGLAGYNEQFF
J: TRBJ2-1
V: TRBV30
size: NA
D: TRBD2

DNA: TGTGCCACCAGCAGAGGGGTGGCGGCCAATGAGCAGTTCTTC
CDR3: CATSRGVAANEQFF
J: TRBJ2-1
V: TRBV15
size: NA
D: NA

DNA: TGTGCCAGTAGTATAGACGGGTATCCGGCAGCTTTCTTT
CDR3: CASSIDGYPAAFF
J: TRBJ1-1
V: TRBV19
size: NA
D: NA

DNA: TGCGCCAGCAGGATCAACACAGGGGGCCACTATGGCTACACCTTC
CDR3: CASRINTGGHYGYTF
J: TRBJ1-2
V: TRBV5-1
size: NA
D: TRBD1

DNA: TGCAGCGCCCGTCGGACAGAGAACACTGAAGCTTTCTTT
CDR3: CSARRTENTEAFF
J: TRBJ1-1
V: TRBV29-1
size: few
D: NA

DNA: TGTGCCAGTAGTGATCTAGCCATCGATGAGCAGTTCTTC
CDR3: CASSDLAIDEQFF
J: TRBJ2-1
V: TRBV19
size: NA
D: NA

DNA: TGTGCCAGCAGCCCGGGGCTACTAGCGGGAGGGCCAAGAGAGACCCAGTACTTC
CDR3: CASSPGLLAGGPRETQYF
J: TRBJ2-5
V: TRBV11-3
size: NA
D: TRBD2

DNA: TGTGCCAGCAAAGGGAGGGGACAGGGGGCTTGGGAACAGTACTTC
CDR3: CASKGRGQGAWEQYF
J: TRBJ2-7
V: TRBV6-5
size: few
D: TRBD1

DNA: TGTGCCTGGAGTGTACGATTCGGGGATAGCAATCAGCCCCAGCATTTT
CDR3: CAWSVRFGDSNQPQHF
J: TRBJ1-5
V: TRBV30
size: NA
D: NA

DNA: TGTGCCAGCAGTCGGGACACTATTTCACCCCTCCACTTT
CDR3: CASSRDTISPLHF
J: TRBJ1-6
V: TRBV6-4
size: NA
D: NA

DNA: TGCGCCAGCAGCTTATCGACTAGCGGGAGTAGAGAGACCCAGTACTTC
CDR3: CASSLSTSGSRETQYF
J: TRBJ2-5
V: TRBV5-1
size: NA
D: TRBD2

DNA: TGTGCCAGCAGCGCCCTGGTCGGTTTCACAGATACGCAGTATTTT
CDR3: CASSALVGFTDTQYF
J: TRBJ2-3
V: TRBV5-6
size: NA
D: NA

DNA: TGTGCCAGCTCATCTATACGGACAGAGCTTAATGAAAAACTGTTTTTT
CDR3: CASSSIRTELNEKLFF
J: TRBJ1-4
V: TRBV18
size: NA
D: NA

DNA: TGTGCCAGCAGCTTACGTCAGCGTGAAGCTTTCTTT
CDR3: CASSLRQREAFF
J: TRBJ1-1
V: TRBV7-9
size: NA
D: NA

DNA: TGCGCCAGCAGCCCCATGACAGGGGGCCAGAACACTGAAGCTTTCTTT
CDR3: CASSPMTGGQNTEAFF
J: TRBJ1-1
V: TRBV5-1
size: once
D: TRBD1

DNA: TGTGCCAGCAGCTCGGACAGGTCTGAAAAACTGTTTTTT
CDR3: CASSSDRSEKLFF
J: TRBJ1-4
V: TRBV5-6
size: NA
D: TRBD1

DNA: TGTGCCAGCAGCCCTCGGACTAGCGGGGACAATGAGCAGTTCTTC
CDR3: CASSPRTSGDNEQFF
J: TRBJ2-1
V: TRBV9
size: few
D: TRBD2